This T cell receptor (beta chain) was sequenced during a study of control samples from healthy donors and cancer patients. The CDR3 contains 14 residues. V gave up 0 bases and J gave up 2 bases; unmatched junction bases: 1. Germline CDR1 reads SGHRS; CDR2 reads YFSETQ. As for this clone: Other DNA sequences in this specimen translate into the identical CDR3.

Using immunoSEQ multiplex PCR, the repertoire was profiled, and TCRdb retains in-frame clones only, with some absent. The sample lists about 230,000 clones, roughly 80% occurring once. The sequence came from a woman aged 55-69 years with lung cancer. Sequencing was carried out using PBMCs. The V call is TRBV5-1, the J call TRBJ2-5; 7 bases fit TRBD1. CDR3 in amino acids: CASSLGGQQETQYF. Here the CDR3 DNA reads TGCGCCAGCAGCTTGGGGGGACAGCAAGAGACCCAGTACTTC.